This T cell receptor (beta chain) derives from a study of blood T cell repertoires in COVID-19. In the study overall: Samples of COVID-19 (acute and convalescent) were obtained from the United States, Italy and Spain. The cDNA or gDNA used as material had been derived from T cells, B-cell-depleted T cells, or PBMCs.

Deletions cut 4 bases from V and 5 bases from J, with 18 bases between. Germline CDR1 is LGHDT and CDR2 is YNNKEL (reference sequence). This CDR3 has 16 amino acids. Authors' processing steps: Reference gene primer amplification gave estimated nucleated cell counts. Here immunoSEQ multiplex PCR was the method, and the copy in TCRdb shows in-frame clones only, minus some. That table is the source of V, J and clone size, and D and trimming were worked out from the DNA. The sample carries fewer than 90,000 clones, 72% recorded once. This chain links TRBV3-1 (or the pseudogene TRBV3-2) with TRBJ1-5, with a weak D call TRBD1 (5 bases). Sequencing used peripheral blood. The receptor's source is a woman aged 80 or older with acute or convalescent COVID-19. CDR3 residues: CASSPSARGLDQPQHF. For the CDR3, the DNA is TGTGCCAGCAGCCCGTCGGCGAGGGGACTTGATCAGCCCCAGCATTTT.